The rows below give T cell receptor beta chains drawn from one sample of a study of post-analysis software for immune sequencing data. Using its own MiXCR run on the PCR reads, TCRdb lists one record per CDR3 protein. In the table there are roughly 670,000 distinct CDR3 sequences, approximately 60% of which are singletons. Sequenced: blood. Receptors originate from a girl aged 2-10 years with multiple sclerosis. Each CDR3 is given with its conserved first and last residue. The D gene is left open where the match is weak. Rows give clone size only sometimes, using once, few, many, or a class for an expanded clone.

j_gene,abundance,d_gene,v_gene,CDR3aa,CDR3nt
TRBJ2-7,few,.,TRBV7-6,CASRPTTATFYEQYF,TGTGCCAGTAGACCAACCACAGCCACCTTCTACGAGCAGTACTTC
TRBJ2-6,.,.,TRBV20-1,CSARASYSGANVLTF,TGCAGTGCTAGAGCGAGTTACTCTGGGGCCAACGTCCTGACTTTC
TRBJ2-1,.,TRBD2,TRBV20-1,CSALIGASGPNEQFF,TGCAGTGCCCTCATCGGGGCTAGCGGCCCCAATGAGCAGTTCTTC
TRBJ1-2,.,.,TRBV25-1,CASSALGAGDNYGYTF,TGTGCCAGCAGCGCGCTGGGGGCGGGAGATAACTATGGCTACACCTTC
TRBJ1-2,.,TRBD1,TRBV6-5,CASSAGQGAYGYTF,TGTGCCAGCAGTGCCGGACAGGGGGCATATGGCTACACCTTC
TRBJ1-1,.,TRBD1,TRBV7-2,CASSFGDRTEAFF,TGTGCCAGCAGCTTCGGGGACAGGACTGAAGCTTTCTTT
TRBJ2-3,.,TRBD2,TRBV10-2,CASSSPTSGRGTDTQYF,TGCGCCAGCAGTTCCCCGACTAGCGGGAGAGGGACAGATACGCAGTATTTT
TRBJ1-4,.,TRBD1,TRBV7-2,CASSRGQVNEKLFF,TGTGCCAGCAGCAGGGGACAGGTTAATGAAAAACTGTTTTTT
TRBJ2-7,few,TRBD1,TRBV5-1,CASSLVYRGSYEQYF,TGCGCCAGCAGCTTGGTGTACAGGGGCTCCTACGAGCAGTACTTC
TRBJ2-7,.,TRBD2,TRBV12-3/TRBV12-4,CASTSSGRFYEQYF,TGTGCCAGCACTAGTAGCGGGAGGTTCTACGAGCAGTACTTC
TRBJ2-4,.,.,TRBV19,CASGGYSDIQYF,TGTGCCAGTGGAGGCTATTCAGACATTCAGTACTTC
TRBJ2-3,.,TRBD2,TRBV20-1,CSARDPSGSTDTQYF,TGCAGTGCTAGAGATCCTAGCGGGAGCACAGATACGCAGTATTTT
TRBJ2-1,.,TRBD2,TRBV20-1,CSARPSSVGGYNEQFF,TGCAGTGCTAGACCGTCCTCGGTGGGGGGGTACAATGAGCAGTTCTTC
TRBJ2-1,.,TRBD2,TRBV12-3/TRBV12-4,CASSLAGTRIIEQFF,TGTGCCAGCAGTTTGGCCGGGACTAGGATCATTGAGCAGTTCTTC
TRBJ2-5,.,.,TRBV7-2,CASSLLGVETQYF,TGTGCCAGCAGCTTACTGGGGGTAGAGACCCAGTACTTC
TRBJ2-1,.,.,TRBV29-1,CSVRRDRGDEQFF,TGCAGCGTTCGAAGGGACCGTGGTGATGAGCAGTTCTTC
TRBJ1-4,.,.,TRBV29-1,CSVMDEKLFF,TGCAGCGTAATGGATGAAAAACTGTTTTTT
TRBJ2-7,.,.,TRBV6-2/TRBV6-3,CASSLGLTGTYEQYF,TGTGCCAGCAGTTTAGGCCTCACAGGGACCTACGAGCAGTACTTC
TRBJ2-3,.,.,TRBV4-2,CASRLHYRVATDTQYF,TGTGCCAGCAGACTTCACTACAGGGTTGCCACAGATACGCAGTATTTT
TRBJ2-5,.,TRBD2,TRBV15,CATSRSRGSSGSWKTQYF,TGTGCCACCAGCAGGTCCCGGGGGTCTAGCGGGAGTTGGAAGACCCAGTACTTC
TRBJ2-1,.,.,TRBV29-1,CSVEAGGTPHDEQFF,TGCAGCGTTGAAGCCGGCGGGACCCCGCACGATGAGCAGTTCTTC
TRBJ1-2,.,.,TRBV29-1,CSIRGGNYGYTF,TGCAGCATTAGAGGTGGCAACTATGGCTACACCTTC
TRBJ2-7,.,.,TRBV29-1,CSVGDTGYLEQYF,TGCAGCGTTGGTGACACCGGGTATCTCGAGCAGTACTTC
TRBJ2-7,few,.,TRBV20-1,CSARDETAYEQYF,TGCAGTGCTAGAGATGAGACAGCCTACGAGCAGTACTTC
TRBJ2-1,.,TRBD2,TRBV20-1,CSARDPGPRGDNEQFF,TGCAGTGCTAGAGACCCCGGGCCCCGGGGGGACAATGAGCAGTTCTTC
TRBJ1-2,.,TRBD1,TRBV24-1,CATSDQTGAQSYTF,TGTGCCACCAGTGATCAGACAGGGGCTCAAAGCTACACCTTC
TRBJ1-1,.,.,TRBV5-1,CASSLGEDTEAFF,TGCGCCAGCAGCTTGGGGGAGGACACTGAAGCTTTCTTT
TRBJ2-1,.,.,TRBV4-3,CASSQGSPWVEGGNEQFF,TGCGCCAGCAGCCAAGGATCTCCCTGGGTGGAGGGAGGTAATGAACAGTTCTTC
TRBJ2-1,.,TRBD2,TRBV10-3,CAISESVLGSGPNEQFF,TGTGCCATCAGTGAGTCTGTCCTAGGTAGCGGGCCAAATGAGCAGTTCTTC
TRBJ2-3,.,.,TRBV7-2,CASSPKGRAADTQYF,TGTGCCAGCAGTCCAAAAGGCAGGGCCGCAGATACGCAGTATTTT
TRBJ2-7,.,.,TRBV7-2,CASSLFANSSYEQYF,TGTGCCAGCAGCCTGTTCGCCAACAGCTCCTACGAGCAGTACTTC
TRBJ2-5,.,TRBD2,TRBV3-1,CASSQSWGLAGAQETQYF,TGTGCCAGCAGCCAATCCTGGGGACTAGCGGGTGCCCAAGAGACCCAGTACTTC
TRBJ1-2,.,.,TRBV28,CASSLLTNYGYTF,TGTGCCAGCAGTTTATTGACCAACTATGGCTACACCTTC
TRBJ1-4,once,.,TRBV20-1,CSARDLMGRGTNEKLFF,TGCAGTGCTAGAGATCTTATGGGGAGGGGAACTAATGAAAAACTGTTTTTT
TRBJ1-5,.,.,TRBV24-1,CATSDYGGTQPQHF,TGTGCCACCAGTGATTATGGCGGGACTCAGCCCCAGCATTTT
TRBJ2-7,.,TRBD1,TRBV20-1,CSARGLEPGDRDYEQYF,TGCAGTGCTAGAGGATTGGAGCCAGGGGACAGGGACTACGAGCAGTACTTC
TRBJ2-1,once,.,TRBV5-1,CASSRGGSRRSYNEQFF,TGCGCCAGCAGCAGGGGGGGCTCTAGGCGATCCTACAATGAGCAGTTCTTC
TRBJ2-5,.,TRBD2,TRBV2,CASSEVAGGEETQYF,TGTGCCAGCAGTGAAGTGGCGGGGGGGGAAGAGACCCAGTACTTC
TRBJ1-5,once,.,TRBV5-8,CASRDGYSNQPQHF,TGTGCCAGCAGGGACGGGTATAGCAATCAGCCCCAGCATTTT
TRBJ1-5,once,.,TRBV6-6,CASSSGVQPQHF,TGTGCCAGCAGTTCCGGGGTTCAGCCCCAGCATTTT
TRBJ2-1,.,.,TRBV2,CASGSVGYEQFF,TGTGCCAGCGGAAGTGTGGGATATGAGCAGTTCTTC
TRBJ2-1,few,.,TRBV7-7,CASSLSMERPSNEQFF,TGTGCTAGCAGCTTAAGTATGGAGCGGCCAAGCAATGAGCAGTTCTTC
TRBJ2-7,once,TRBD1,TRBV5-1,CASSFATGTGYEQYF,TGCGCCAGCAGCTTCGCCACCGGGACAGGCTACGAGCAGTACTTC
TRBJ1-1,.,.,TRBV5-1,CASSEDVNTEAFF,TGCGCCAGCAGTGAGGACGTGAACACTGAAGCTTTCTTT
TRBJ2-7,few,.,TRBV20-1,CSAVDNSYEQYF,TGCAGTGCCGTCGACAACTCCTACGAGCAGTACTTC
TRBJ2-7,.,.,TRBV12-3/TRBV12-4,CASSQRDVGEQYF,TGTGCCAGCAGTCAGAGAGACGTGGGGGAGCAGTACTTC
TRBJ2-1,.,TRBD2,TRBV9,CASSVAKGISGRGAYNEQFF,TGTGCCAGCAGCGTAGCTAAAGGGATTAGCGGGAGGGGGGCATACAATGAGCAGTTCTTC
TRBJ2-4,.,.,TRBV20-1,CSARLIRGWGNIQYF,TGCAGTGCTAGATTAATCAGGGGTTGGGGGAACATTCAGTACTTC
TRBJ2-5,.,TRBD1,TRBV7-2,CASGQDRGQETQYF,TGTGCCAGCGGCCAAGACAGGGGACAAGAGACCCAGTACTTC
TRBJ2-6,.,TRBD2,TRBV10-3,CAIRGGSGRIAGANVLTF,TGTGCCATCAGGGGGGGTAGCGGGAGAATTGCTGGGGCCAACGTCCTGACTTTC
TRBJ2-1,once,TRBD1,TRBV7-9,CASSWGQGTNEQFF,TGTGCCAGCAGCTGGGGACAGGGAACCAATGAGCAGTTCTTC
TRBJ2-3,.,TRBD1,TRBV5-1,CASSPWTGPHTDTQYF,TGCGCCAGCAGCCCATGGACAGGTCCACACACAGATACGCAGTATTTT
TRBJ2-5,.,TRBD1,TRBV7-9,CASSLAGRGLSEETQYF,TGTGCCAGCAGCTTAGCAGGAAGGGGGCTAAGTGAAGAGACCCAGTACTTC
TRBJ1-1,.,.,TRBV9,CASSVSNSPPEAFF,TGTGCCAGCAGCGTTTCTAATTCCCCTCCTGAAGCTTTCTTT
TRBJ1-1,.,.,TRBV7-2,CASSFAKNTEAFF,TGTGCCAGCAGCTTCGCCAAGAACACTGAAGCTTTCTTT
TRBJ2-7,once,.,TRBV18,CASSPPPDSYEQYF,TGTGCCAGCTCACCACCTCCAGATTCCTACGAGCAGTACTTC
TRBJ2-3,.,TRBD2,TRBV25-1,CASSEYQTGGPTTDTQYF,TGTGCCAGCAGTGAATACCAGACGGGAGGCCCTACCACAGATACGCAGTATTTT